The 13 T cell receptor beta chains given below trace back to one sample, sequenced in a study of blood T cell repertoires in COVID-19. Generated by immunoSEQ multiplex PCR, the TCRdb table keeps only in-frame clones and is missing some. The data hold about 300,000 clones, with just over 85% observed a single time. The sequenced sample was PBMCs or T cells enriched from blood (not recorded which). These receptors were taken from a man aged 25 to 40 who had recovered from COVID-19.

This sequence joins TRBV9 and TRBJ2-2; a weak D match, TRBD1 (5 bases). The CDR3 extends over 17 amino acids. V lost 3 bases and J 0 bases, leaving 15 bases between the germline ends. Germline CDR1 SGDLS, CDR2 YYNGEE. The CDR3 DNA sequence: TGTGCCAGCAGCGGAACAGGAGCCTTCTCGAACACCGGGGAGCTGTTTTTT. Translated: CASSGTGAFSNTGELFF.

J is TRBJ1-5 and V is TRBV2, with a weak D call TRBD1 (5 bases). This CDR3 region has 13 residues. The germline CDR1 and CDR2 sequences are SNHLY and FYNNEI. V lost 4 bases and J lost 8, with 12 bases in between. This CDR3 is CASSVWRGEPQHF. The CDR3 nucleotides read TGTGCCAGCAGTGTCTGGCGGGGGGAGCCCCAGCATTTT.

V gene TRBV7-2 combines with J gene TRBJ1-4; no reliable D call. The CDR3 is 15 residues long. Trimming pared 4 bases from V and 8 bases from J, leaving 17 bases between. Germline assignment: CDR1 SGHTA and CDR2 FQGNSA. The CDR3 sequence: CASSSEGPTGEKLFF. DNA of the CDR3: TGTGCCAGCAGCTCAGAGGGCCCCACGGGGGAAAAACTGTTTTTT.

This chain joins TRBV27 and TRBJ1-1; TRBD1 is a possible D gene (6 bases). Germline V gives CDR1 MNHEY, CDR2 SMNVEV (reference sequence). V lost 6 bases and J lost 5, with 16 bases in between. The CDR3 has 14 residues. CDR3 sequence reads: CASRGAVWETEAFF. CDR3 in DNA: TGTGCCAGCAGGGGGGCAGTTTGGGAAACTGAAGCTTTCTTT.

The CDR3 DNA sequence: TGTGCCAGCAGTTTATCGACAGGAACCAACTATGGCTACACCTTC. Its translation: CASSLSTGTNYGYTF. The chain uses TRBV27 and TRBJ1-2; tentatively, D is TRBD1 (6 bases). The CDR3 contains 15 residues. Germline V gives CDR1 MNHEY, CDR2 SMNVEV (reference sequence). Deletions cut 0 bases from V and 2 bases from J, with 10 bases between.

The V and J genes are TRBV5-1 and TRBJ1-2; D not resolved. The CDR3 is 13 residues long. From germline, CDR1 is SGHRS and CDR2 YFSETQ. V shed 8 bases and J shed 4 bases, with 15 bases lying between them. CDR3 protein: CASTITLGYGYTF. In nucleotides, the CDR3 is TGCGCCAGTACTATAACCCTTGGCTATGGCTACACCTTC.

Only one count was recorded for this clone. The chain has TRBV3-1 (or the pseudogene TRBV3-2) and TRBJ2-1; 8 bases align to TRBD1. The CDR3 contains 17 residues. Germline assignment: CDR1 LGHDT and CDR2 YNNKEL (reference sequence). The ends lost 5 bases at V and 12 bases at J; junction bases unmatched: 21. CDR3 loop: CASSGWTGKEKNEGQFF. CDR3 nucleotide sequence: TGTGCCAGCAGCGGCTGGACAGGGAAGGAGAAGAATGAAGGGCAGTTCTTC.

The V gene is TRBV5-6, the J gene TRBJ2-5; possible D gene TRBD2, 5 bases. The CDR3 loop spans 15 amino acids. V was shortened by 4 bases and J by 4 bases, with 17 bases between the two germline ends. Germline V gene sequence: CDR1 SGHDT, CDR2 YYEEEE. The CDR3 is CASSRRVLAGETQYF. The CDR3 DNA follows: TGTGCCAGCAGCAGACGTGTTCTAGCCGGAGAGACCCAGTACTTC.

The V gene is TRBV7-9, the J gene TRBJ2-1, with unresolved D. This CDR3 is built from 14 residues. The ends were cut back, 0 bases at V and 10 bases at J, with 13 bases in the middle. The germline gives CDR1 SEHNR, CDR2 FQNEAQ (reference sequence). The DNA of the CDR3 is TGTGCCAGCAGCTTAGCTATTGGGCCCAGGGAGCAGTTCTTC. Translation gives CASSLAIGPREQFF.

This clone has only a few counts. V gene TRBV12-3 or TRBV12-4 combines with J gene TRBJ1-2; D is uncertain. The V end was cut by 6 bases, the J end by 7 bases, with 15 bases between. The CDR3 has 13 residues. CDR3 DNA sequence: TGTGCCAGCAGCCAAGGAGGACGAAGTGGCTACACCTTC. It codes for CASSQGGRSGYTF.

The chain couples TRBV6-5 to TRBJ1-1, with D hard to call. The ends were cut back, 6 bases at V and 6 bases at J, with 11 bases in the middle. The CDR3 length is 12 residues. CDR1 is MNHEY, CDR2 SVGAGI, per germline. The CDR3 coding sequence is TGTGCCAGCAGGACCGGGAGATCTGAAGCTTTCTTT. Protein product: CASRTGRSEAFF.

The chain uses TRBV5-1 and TRBJ1-5; D may be TRBD1 (6 bases). V was pared by 0 bases and J by 4 bases, with 11 bases between. The length of the CDR3 is 15 residues. Looked up from germline, CDR1 is SGHRS and CDR2 is YFSETQ. The CDR3 region is CASSLVPGANQPQHF. CDR3 nucleotide sequence: TGCGCCAGCAGCTTGGTCCCAGGGGCGAATCAGCCCCAGCATTTT.

This clone was seen a few times. This sequence joins TRBV11-3 and TRBJ2-7, with TRBD1 as a possible D gene (6 bases). In germline, CDR1 is SGHNT, CDR2 YENEEA. Trimming pared 6 bases from V and 3 bases from J, leaving 15 bases between. The CDR3 sequence is 14 residues long. The CDR3: CASRPQGTNYEQYF. The CDR3 DNA follows: TGTGCCAGCAGACCACAGGGTACGAACTACGAGCAGTACTTC.